A single sample gave rise to the 15 T cell receptor beta chains below, sequenced in a study of blood T cell repertoires in COVID-19. Generated by immunoSEQ multiplex PCR, the TCRdb table keeps only in-frame clones and is missing some. The data show tens of thousands of clones, 70% to 80% seen once. The sample comprised peripheral blood. These receptors were taken from a human donor in a cohort sampled during active COVID-19.

The chain employs TRBV5-6 and TRBJ2-7; 10 bases are shared with TRBD1. With V trimmed by 3 bases and J by 2 bases, 8 bases remained unmatched. The CDR3 is 16 amino acids. CDR1 SGHDT and CDR2 YYEEEE come from the germline V gene. The CDR3 here is CASSSSPGQGTYEQYF. The CDR3 DNA reads TGTGCCAGCAGCTCGAGCCCGGGACAGGGGACCTACGAGCAGTACTTC.

V gene TRBV15 combines with J gene TRBJ1-2, with D possibly TRBD1 on 5 matching bases. The CDR3 is made up of 15 amino acids. In germline, CDR1 is LNHNV, CDR2 YYDKDF (reference sequence). Trimming pared 0 bases from V and 8 bases from J, leaving 16 bases between. The CDR3 nucleotides read TGTGCCACCAGCAGAGACCGGGGGTTCCCTACAGGCTACACCTTC. Its translation: CATSRDRGFPTGYTF.

This clone came up a few times. The chain employs TRBV19 and TRBJ1-1; D gene uncertain. Germline CDR1 and CDR2: LNHDA and SQIVND (reference sequence). The CDR3 is 14 residues long. The V and J ends lost 10 bases and 3 bases respectively, with 18 bases between them. The DNA for the CDR3 is TGTGCCACCAAAAGTCAGGCAAAGGACACTGAAGCTTTCTTT. It is translated as CATKSQAKDTEAFF.

This chain joins TRBV5-5 and TRBJ2-7, with D perhaps matching TRBD2 (6 bases). From germline, CDR1 is SGHKS and CDR2 YYEKEE (reference sequence). The V gene lost 4 bases and the J gene lost 0 bases, with 8 bases spanning the gap. The CDR3 has 13 amino acids. CDR3: CASSHSGSYEQYF. CDR3 nucleotides: TGTGCCAGCAGCCATAGCGGCTCCTACGAGCAGTACTTC.

V usage is TRBV24-1 and J usage is TRBJ2-1, with D possibly matching TRBD2 (6 bases). The CDR3 has 16 residues. Germline CDR1 KGHDR, CDR2 SFDVKD. The ends were cut back, 8 bases at V and 2 bases at J, with 18 bases in the middle. The CDR3 sequence is CATKGMGGPPYNEQFF. In DNA, the CDR3 is TGTGCCACCAAGGGGATGGGAGGTCCCCCCTACAATGAGCAGTTCTTC.

The V and J genes are TRBV7-9 and TRBJ2-7; D is perhaps TRBD2 (6 bases). The CDR3 length is 15 residues. Per germline, CDR1 SEHNR and CDR2 FQNEAQ (reference sequence). Trimming left V 2 bases short and J 5 bases short, with 16 bases between. CDR3 amino acids: CASSLKREFAHEQYF. CDR3 coding DNA: TGTGCCAGCAGCTTAAAACGGGAGTTCGCCCACGAGCAGTACTTC.

The gene calls are TRBV7-6 and TRBJ2-1; D may be TRBD2 (6 bases). V was shortened by 5 bases and J by 0 bases, with 20 bases between the two germline ends. The CDR3 extends over 18 amino acids. The germline V gene encodes CDR1 SGHVS and CDR2 FNYEAQ. CDR3 in DNA: TGTGCCAGCAGCCGTCTGGGGGGTGCGGGCAGCTCCTACAATGAGCAGTTCTTC. Translating it yields CASSRLGGAGSSYNEQFF.

The V and J genes are TRBV21-1 and TRBJ2-7; no check of the table's D call, TRBD1, against the DNA was made. TRBV21-1 is reported as a pseudogene. This CDR3 is built from 22 residues. The CDR3 region has the DNA TGTGCCAGCAGCCGTGGGACACTACGAACTTCGTCTAGGTGGGATAAGGACAACGAGCAGTACTTC. The encoded protein is CASSRGTLRTSSRWDKDNEQYF.

V and J are TRBV2 and TRBJ1-1; D unresolved. Germline values: CDR1 SNHLY, CDR2 FYNNEI. Trimming stripped 4 bases from V and 6 bases from J, with 12 bases between. The CDR3 has 13 amino acids. The DNA of the CDR3 is TGTGCCAGCAGTGCGTCAGGATTGTCTGAAGCTTTCTTT. This codes for CASSASGLSEAFF.

The J gene is TRBJ2-7, the V gene TRBV3-1 (or the pseudogene TRBV3-2), with 7 bases lining up with TRBD1. The CDR3 runs to 14 residues. Trimming took 3 bases from V and 7 from J; bases not matched to a gene: 9. The V gene's germline CDR1 is LGHDT and CDR2 YNNKEL (reference sequence). This chain's CDR3 is CASSQPDRDEEQYF. Written as DNA, the CDR3 is TGTGCCAGCAGCCAGCCCGACAGGGACGAGGAGCAGTACTTC.

V gene TRBV15 combines with J gene TRBJ2-5; a possible D gene is TRBD1 (8 bases). Deletions cut 4 bases from V and 5 bases from J, with 14 bases between. Germline CDR1 reads LNHNV; CDR2 reads YYDKDF (reference sequence). CDR3 length: 14 amino acids. The CDR3 DNA reads TGTGCCACCAGCACCAACAGGGGGGGGGAGACCCAGTACTTC. Its translation: CATSTNRGGETQYF.

The V gene is TRBV6-6, the J gene TRBJ2-3, with 8 bases that match TRBD2. V gave up 3 bases and J gave up 1 base; unmatched junction bases: 3. CDR1 and CDR2 (germline): MNHNY, SVGAGI (reference sequence). CDR3 length: 15 residues. The DNA for the CDR3 is TGTGCCAGCAGTTATCCGACTAGCGGCACAGATACGCAGTATTTT. It yields the protein CASSYPTSGTDTQYF.

V usage is TRBV25-1 and J usage is TRBJ2-5; D perhaps matches TRBD2 (5 bases). Trimming stripped 1 base from V and 5 bases from J, with 11 bases between. This CDR3 is built from 14 residues. From germline, CDR1 is MGHDK and CDR2 SYGVNS. The DNA of the CDR3 is TGTGCCAGCAGTGAATGGTTCGGGATGGAGACCCAGTACTTC. It is translated as CASSEWFGMETQYF.

This rearrangement joins TRBV4-3 to TRBJ1-1; D is undetermined. Germline loops: CDR1 LGHNA, CDR2 YSLEER. This CDR3 comprises 14 residues. V gave up 4 bases and J gave up 5 bases, with 14 bases separating them. CDR3 residues: CASSPRTAVTEAFF. The CDR3 DNA follows: TGCGCCAGCAGCCCCAGGACTGCCGTGACTGAAGCTTTCTTT.

V usage is TRBV19 and J usage is TRBJ1-6, with 8 bases that match TRBD1. The ends lost 6 bases at V and 11 bases at J; junction bases unmatched: 12. The CDR3 has 15 amino acids. Germline CDR1 is LNHDA and CDR2 is SQIVND (reference sequence). The CDR3 bases are TGTGCCAGTAGCTCGGACAGGGAAGTTTACCCACCCCTCCACTTT. It specifies CASSSDREVYPPLHF.